The 24 T cell receptor beta chains below all came from one sample that was sequenced in a study of radiation and T cells in renal cell carcinoma. TCRdb's table, derived via immunoSEQ multiplex PCR, lists solely in-frame clones and lacks some. The sample holds about 43,000 clones, about 84% seen once. The time point denotes: blood 4 weeks post-SBRT, at nephrectomy. Treatment: 15 Gy SBRT to primary tumor, nephrectomy 4 weeks later. Here the sequenced sample was blood, taken from a patient whose treatment included radiotherapy and nephrectomy. The origin of the receptors is a woman aged 70 to 79 with renal cell carcinoma.

V and J are TRBV5-4 and TRBJ1-2; TRBD1 aligns across 8 bases. V shed 6 bases, J shed 6 bases, and the junction held 7 bases outside the gene matches. The CDR3 runs to 13 residues. Germline values: CDR1 SGHNT, CDR2 YYREEE (reference sequence). The CDR3 DNA is TGTGCCAGCAACCTAGACAGGGGAGATGGCTACACCTTC. Translating it yields CASNLDRGDGYTF.

The chain employs TRBV9 and TRBJ2-3, with 11 positions matching TRBD2. Germline CDR1 is SGDLS and CDR2 is YYNGEE. The V gene end was trimmed by 1 base and the J gene end by 4 bases; junction bases not matched to a gene: 5. CDR3 size: 16 residues. Here the CDR3 reads CASSVSTSGSADTQYF. CDR3 nucleotides: TGTGCCAGCAGCGTAAGTACTAGCGGGAGCGCAGATACGCAGTATTTT. Full variable domain (remainder filled in from reference TRBV9 and TRBJ2-3): DSGVTQTPKHLITATGQRVTLRCSPRSGDLSVYWYQQSLDQGLQFLIQYYNGEERAKGNILERFSAQQFPDLHSELNLSSLELGDSALYFCASSVSTSGSADTQYFGPGTRLTVL.

The chain uses TRBV7-8 and TRBJ2-3; D perhaps matches TRBD1 (5 bases). The CDR3 consists of 14 residues. Germline CDR1 and CDR2: SGHVS and FQNEAQ. V shed 5 bases and J shed 4 bases, with 13 bases lying between them. The CDR3: CASSIRLGADTQYF. The CDR3 DNA sequence: TGTGCCAGCAGCATCCGATTAGGGGCAGATACGCAGTATTTT.

This sequence joins TRBV14 and TRBJ2-7, with D perhaps assigned TRBD1 or TRBD2 (5 bases each). The CDR3 is made up of 14 amino acids. Germline V gene sequence: CDR1 SGHDN, CDR2 FVKESK. Trimming left V 5 bases short and J 11 bases short, with 22 bases between. The DNA of the CDR3 is TGTGCCAGCAGCAACGGGACCCCCGGGACGAAGAAGTACTTC. It specifies CASSNGTPGTKKYF.

The CDR3 is CASSQGGLAGGNTGELFF. The CDR3, as DNA: TGCGCCAGCAGCCAAGGGGGACTAGCGGGAGGTAACACCGGGGAGCTGTTTTTT. The chain joins TRBV4-1 to TRBJ2-2, with 15 nucleotides matching TRBD2. V shed 1 base and J 2 bases; nucleotides not matched to a gene: 2. Per the germline V gene, CDR1 is MGHRA and CDR2 is YSYEKL. There are 18 residues in the CDR3.

This chain uses TRBV7-8 with TRBJ1-3; D is undetermined. CDR1 and CDR2 (germline): SGHVS, FQNEAQ. This CDR3 is 16 amino acids long. Trimming cost V 4 bases and J 0 bases, with 13 bases left between them. CDR3 DNA sequence: TGTGCCAGCAGCTCGCGGATGGTCCACTCTGGAAACACCATATATTTT. This gives the protein CASSSRMVHSGNTIYF.

The chain recombines TRBV9 with TRBJ2-1; 8 bases are a match to TRBD2. Germline V gene sequence: CDR1 SGDLS, CDR2 YYNGEE. With 2 bases clipped from V and 3 bases from J, the junction kept 10 bases outside the gene matches. This CDR3 contains 17 residues. The CDR3 here is CASSVRLSGGLYNEQFF. CDR3 nucleotide sequence: TGTGCCAGCAGCGTCCGTCTCTCGGGAGGGCTCTACAATGAGCAGTTCTTC.

The CDR3 spells CASSLRGVHNEQFF. CDR3 nucleotides: TGTGCCAGCAGCCTGAGGGGGGTCCACAATGAGCAGTTCTTC. The chain couples TRBV13 to TRBJ2-1; D is tentatively TRBD1 or TRBD2 (6 bases each). Trimming cost V 5 bases and J 5 bases, with 13 bases left between them. The CDR3 is 14 residues long. Germline V CDR1 and CDR2: PRHDT, FYEKMQ (reference sequence).

The chain is built from TRBV12-5 and TRBJ1-1; D not certain. The CDR3 is 13 residues long. The V end lost 6 bases, the J end lost 5 bases, and 13 bases lay between the germline ends. Germline assignment: CDR1 LGHNT and CDR2 FRNRAP. The CDR3 nucleotides read TGTGCTAGTGGCAAAGATGGAGGGACTGAAGCTTTCTTT. This encodes CASGKDGGTEAFF.

V gene TRBV10-2 combines with J gene TRBJ2-7, with 8 nucleotides matching TRBD1. This CDR3 has 16 amino acids. V lost 3 bases, J lost 3 bases, and 10 bases stayed unmatched. The germline V gene encodes CDR1 WSHSY and CDR2 SAAADI. The CDR3 protein is CASSEVRDRSHYEQYF. The CDR3 DNA is TGCGCCAGCAGTGAAGTCCGGGACAGGAGTCACTACGAGCAGTACTTC.

V usage is TRBV7-2 and J usage is TRBJ1-5; D is unresolved. Germline assignment: CDR1 SGHTA and CDR2 FQGNSA. The CDR3 has 13 amino acids. Deletions cut 8 bases from V and 5 bases from J, with 13 bases between. CDR3 residues: CASARQADQPQHF. The CDR3 coding sequence is TGTGCCAGCGCTCGGCAGGCAGATCAGCCCCAGCATTTT.

This clone was counted a few times. This chain uses TRBV7-2 with TRBJ2-5; D tentatively reads TRBD1 or TRBD2 (5 bases each). Per the germline V gene, CDR1 is SGHTA and CDR2 is FQGNSA. This CDR3 spans 16 amino acids. Trimming removed 0 bases at V and 5 bases at J, with 16 bases between. CDR3 sequence (DNA): TGTGCCAGCAGCTTAGCTCCACCGGGGCGCGAGGAGACCCAGTACTTC. It translates to CASSLAPPGREETQYF.

The rearrangement uses TRBV27 and TRBJ2-2; D unclear. Trimming shortened V by 5 bases and J by 1 base, and 2 bases separated the two germline ends. This CDR3 contains 12 residues. Germline V gene lookup returns CDR1 MNHEY and CDR2 SMNVEV (reference sequence). The CDR3 DNA is TGTGCCAGCAGTAAGAACACCGGGGAGCTGTTTTTT. Translated, it gives CASSKNTGELFF.

This chain connects TRBV4-3 to TRBJ1-1; D might be TRBD1 (5 bases). The V and J ends lost 5 bases and 2 bases respectively, with 9 bases between them. This CDR3 is built from 13 residues. The germline V gene has CDR1 LGHNA and CDR2 YSLEER. CDR3 coding DNA: TGCGCCAGCAGCGGACAAATTAACACTGAAGCTTTCTTT. Translating it yields CASSGQINTEAFF.

The chain couples TRBV10-3 to TRBJ1-3; weak D call: TRBD1 (6 bases). Trimming removed 8 bases from V and 4 bases from J, with 6 bases in between. Looked up from germline, CDR1 is ENHRY and CDR2 is SYGVKD. The CDR3 is 11 residues long. In nucleotides, the CDR3 is TGTGCCATCGGGACAGGAAACACCATATATTTT. This encodes CAIGTGNTIYF.

DNA of the CDR3: TGTGCCAGCAGCTTGAGAAGCGGGAGGATAAACAATGAGCAGTTCTTC. Translating gives CASSLRSGRINNEQFF. The gene calls are TRBV5-6 and TRBJ2-1; 9 nucleotides agree with TRBD2. The CDR3 runs 16 residues. The junction had 7 bases not matched to a gene; V was cut back by 1 base and J by 5 bases. Germline loops: CDR1 SGHDT, CDR2 YYEEEE.

Of note for this clone: A clone one base away is much larger, so this may be a read error. This chain uses TRBV5-1 with TRBJ2-5; D not resolved. Trimming pared 4 bases from V and 2 bases from J, leaving 3 bases between. From germline, CDR1 is SGHRS and CDR2 YFSETQ. CDR3 length equals 11 residues. For the CDR3, the DNA is TGCGCCAGCAGCATACAAGAGACCCAGTACTTC. It yields the protein CASSIQETQYF.

This chain joins TRBV10-2 and TRBJ1-2; tentative D call: TRBD1 (5 bases). Germline-derived CDR1 and CDR2 are WSHSY and SAAADI. The length of the CDR3 is 12 residues. V dropped 8 bases and J dropped 1 base, with 8 bases sitting between them. The CDR3 loop is CASGGGNYGYTF. CDR3 nucleotide sequence: TGCGCCAGCGGGGGGGGTAACTATGGCTACACCTTC.

The genes are TRBV19 and TRBJ1-4; D not resolved. V was shortened by 5 bases and J by 7 bases, with 17 bases between the two germline ends. This CDR3 region has 15 residues. Germline assignment: CDR1 LNHDA and CDR2 SQIVND (reference sequence). CDR3 sequence reads: CASSPKGSRGEKLFF. The CDR3 DNA is TGTGCCAGTAGTCCGAAGGGTTCACGAGGTGAAAAACTGTTTTTT.

The rearrangement uses TRBV7-8 and TRBJ2-7; D assignment may be TRBD1 or TRBD2 (5 bases each). CDR1 is SGHVS, CDR2 FQNEAQ, per germline. Trimming stripped 5 bases from V and 3 bases from J, with 20 bases between. The CDR3 sequence is 16 residues long. For the CDR3, the DNA is TGTGCCAGCAGCCCTTATGGGGGTGGAGGTATCTACGAGCAGTACTTC. This sequence encodes CASSPYGGGGIYEQYF.

In this sample, this clone turned up a few times. The V and J genes are TRBV6-1 and TRBJ1-1; no reliable D call. Trimming took off 2 bases at V and 2 bases at J, with 24 bases between the two ends. The germline CDR1 and CDR2 sequences are MNHNS and SASEGT. This CDR3 has 19 amino acids. The CDR3 DNA reads TGTGCCAGCAGTGAACTAAGGCGCAGACTAGTAAAGTATAACACTGAAGCTTTCTTT. This encodes CASSELRRRLVKYNTEAFF.

The genes are TRBV6-6 and TRBJ2-7; D gene unclear. This CDR3 is built from 13 residues. V lost 7 bases and J 0 bases, leaving 10 bases between the germline ends. Germline V gene sequence: CDR1 MNHNY, CDR2 SVGAGI (reference sequence). CDR3 coding DNA: TGTGCCAGCACCCTCGGCCTCTCCTACGAGCAGTACTTC. This codes for CASTLGLSYEQYF.

The rearrangement links TRBV27 to TRBJ2-7; D gene uncertain. The CDR3 has 12 residues. V was trimmed by 10 bases and J by 2 bases, leaving 12 bases between them. CDR1 is MNHEY and CDR2 is SMNVEV in the germline V gene (reference sequence). The CDR3 is CANHQETYEQYF. CDR3 nucleotides: TGTGCCAATCACCAGGAGACCTACGAGCAGTACTTC.

V gene TRBV30 combines with J gene TRBJ1-1; tentatively, D is TRBD1 (5 bases). V gave up 2 bases and J gave up 3 bases, with 10 bases separating them. Germline V CDR1 and CDR2: GTSNPN, SVGIG (reference sequence). The CDR3 loop spans 13 amino acids. The CDR3 sequence is CAWSRQGDTEAFF. The CDR3 region has the DNA TGTGCCTGGAGTAGGCAGGGAGACACTGAAGCTTTCTTT.